This record covers a single T cell receptor beta chain. Profiled with immunoSEQ multiplex PCR; TCRdb holds only in-frame clones, not every one. The sample shows some 66,000 clones, 70% to 80% of them seen only once. The investigators sampled blood at baseline, at cycle 4 day 1, and at cycle 7 day 1. This sample is drawn from a study of OX40 agonist ivuxolimab in advanced cancers. At the level of the study: The patients' treatment was ivuxolimab, an agonistic anti-OX40 (CD134) antibody.

The CDR3 sequence is 15 residues long. Germline lookup yields CDR1 MNHNY and CDR2 SVGAGI (reference sequence). V lost 0 bases and J lost 2; bases outside the gene matches: 3. The sequence was collected from an adult with an advanced solid tumor such as melanoma, head and neck, liver or kidney cancer. The genes are TRBV6-6 and TRBJ2-7, with 8 bases identical to TRBD1. This specimen was CD4+ or CD8+ T cells sorted from blood, taken in a trial of the OX40 agonist ivuxolimab. The CDR3 DNA reads TGTGCCAGCAGTTACTCCGGGACAGGCACCTACGAGCAGTACTTC. Amino acids: CASSYSGTGTYEQYF.